Sequencing of this T cell receptor (beta chain) was carried out in a study of blood T cell repertoires in COVID-19 (dated by TCRdb to 2020 to 2021). Turning to the overall study: Samples from collaborators originated in the United States, Italy and Spain and spanned both the acute and convalescent phases of COVID-19. The prospective study material was composed of cDNA or gDNA derived from T cells, B-cell-depleted T cells, or PBMCs. Deeply sampled blood TCRbeta repertoires from subjects exposed to, actively infected with, or recovered from COVID-19 were included in the dataset. The repertoires were made available in a free public database intended to serve as a resource for research on the immune response to SARS-CoV-2. The samples were drawn from two sources: the first 160 participants of the ongoing ImmuneRACE study, and some 1,300 subjects contributed by 6 global collaborators. Sample metadata almost always included a de-identified subject ID, COVID-19 status, age in years and sex. Where available, HLA class I and class II types were taken from metadata supplied by the sample provider and were not determined by assay-based typing. Results and caveats for the whole study, not just this receptor: The amount of clinical and demographic metadata varied by source and participant and was provided uncurated.

On this clone: Its specific antigen is unknown. No base quality values were provided; no much bigger clone lies one nucleotide off.

One collaborating source in Seattle enrolled patients while the patients were actively infected and followed the patients over time throughout the course of disease. Collaborating institutions collected whole blood in K2EDTA tubes following their own protocols. Collaborator samples were shipped for TCRbeta analysis as frozen whole blood, isolated PBMCs, or DNA extracted from either sample type. The immunoSEQ Assay, a bias-controlled multiplex PCR, was used to amplify TCRbeta CDR3 regions from genomic DNA. The source study handled its data this way. The number of nucleated cells in each sample was estimated from the amplification of reference gene primers within the assay. To quantify the absolute abundance of each unique TCRbeta CDR3 rearrangement, sequence reads were collapsed and filtered. For each sample, productive Simpson clonality was calculated as the square root of Simpson's diversity index across productive rearrangements. The immuneACCESS repertoire file appears here via TCRdb, limited to in-frame rearrangements. These files lack a portion of the clones; in checked studies, under half of the deficit traces to unresolved V genes, and the cause of the others is not known. V, J and clone size derive from that table, while D and trimming were established from the DNA sequence. This sample comprises some 99,000 clones, around 90% of them detected only once. The ten largest clones add up to 4% to 4.5% of the sample.

V gives up 3 bases and J gives up 3 bases, and the segment between their germline ends measures 11 bases. The CDR3 covers 15 residues, taking in both the cysteine and the phenylalanine. Just the 45-base CDR3 DNA is kept, in frame starting at base 1. According to the germline V gene (reference sequence), CDR1 reads SGHAT and CDR2 reads FQDESV. The chain is encoded by TRBV11-1 joined to TRBJ1-4; matching of 6 bases hints at TRBD1 as the D gene. The TCR originated in a human donor with COVID-19, enrolled during active disease. The donor label of this sample is uncertain. The source material was peripheral blood. The CDR3 has the sequence CASSLRTASNEKLFF. The DNA reads TGTGCCAGCAGCTTGCGGACAGCCTCTAATGAAAAACTGTTTTTT.